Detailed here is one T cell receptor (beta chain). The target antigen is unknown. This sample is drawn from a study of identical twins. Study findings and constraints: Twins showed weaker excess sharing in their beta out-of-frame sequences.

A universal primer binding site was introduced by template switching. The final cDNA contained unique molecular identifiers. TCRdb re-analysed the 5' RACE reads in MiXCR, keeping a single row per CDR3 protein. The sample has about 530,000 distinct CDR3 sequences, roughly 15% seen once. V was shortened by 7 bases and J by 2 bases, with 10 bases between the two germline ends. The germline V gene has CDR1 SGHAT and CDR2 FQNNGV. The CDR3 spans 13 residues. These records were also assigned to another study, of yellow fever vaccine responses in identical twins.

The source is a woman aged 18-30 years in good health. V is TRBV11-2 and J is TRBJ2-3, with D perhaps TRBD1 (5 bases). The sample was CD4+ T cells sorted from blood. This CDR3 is CASTQGATDTQYF. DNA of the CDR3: TGTGCCAGCACCCAAGGGGCCACAGATACGCAGTATTTT. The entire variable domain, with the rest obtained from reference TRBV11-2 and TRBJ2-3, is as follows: EAGVAQSPRYKIIEKRQSVAFWCNPISGHATLYWYQQILGQGPKLLIQFQNNGVVDDSQLPKDRFSAERLKGVDSTLKIQPAKLEDSAVYLCASTQGATDTQYFGPGTRLTVL.